This entry features one TCR beta chain sequence. This CDR3 is 13 amino acids long. The ends lost 4 bases at V and 4 bases at J; junction bases unmatched: 1. Per germline, CDR1 SGHTA and CDR2 FQGNSA. This sample is drawn from a study of blood T cell repertoires in COVID-19. Sequencing used immunoSEQ multiplex PCR; TCRdb keeps in-frame clones, though not all of them. The sample shows more than 250,000 clones, 90% of them seen only once. Sequencing input: PBMCs or T cells enriched from blood (not recorded which). The TCR comes from a woman in her late teens or twenties with acute COVID-19. The rearrangement links TRBV7-2 to TRBJ2-3; TRBD2 aligns across 8 bases. CDR3 DNA sequence: TGTGCCAGCAGCTATAGCGGGGCAGATACGCAGTATTTT. Translating gives CASSYSGADTQYF.